This T cell receptor (beta chain) was identified during a study of tumor-infiltrating lymphocytes in oesophageal squamous cell carcinoma. TCRdb passed the PCR reads through MiXCR, listing each CDR3 protein once. The sample yields over 10,000 distinct CDR3 sequences, under 55% seen once. Germline CDR1 and CDR2: LNHNV and YYDKDF (reference sequence). The CDR3 is made up of 13 amino acids. The receptor comes from a male donor with esophageal squamous cell carcinoma. The specimen sequenced was normal esophageal tissue next to the tumor. The chain uses TRBV15 and TRBJ2-1; D may correspond to TRBD1 or TRBD2 (5 bases each). The J call could be wrong; TRBJ2-5 is a better fit for the DNA end. CDR3 residues: CATGTGLQETQYF. The CDR3 DNA sequence: TGTGCCACGGGGACCGGACTCCAAGAGACCCAGTACTTC.